This TCR beta chain was sequenced for a study of shared clonotypes between healthy human individuals. Study in general: CD4 naive cells filled three plates per donor, CD4 memory three, CD8 naive two and CD8 memory one.

This clone was found once. Antigen unknown. Assay used: immunoSEQ multiplex PCR; TCRdb lists only in-frame clones, some missing. The table includes approximately 2,000,000 clones, 85% to 95% detected once. Findings and limits, study-wide: Of the naive CD4 clonotypes, about 5% were shared across several donors.

Germline CDR1 and CDR2: SGHVS and FQNEAQ. The CDR3 loop spans 15 amino acids. V shed 6 bases and J 3 bases; nucleotides not matched to a gene: 8. Only CD45RO-negative cells positively selected for CCR7 counted as naive CD8 cells, so terminally differentiated effector memory CD45RA+ cells were excluded. This sequence originates from a man between 18 and 35 years old in good health. Some clones in this sample may be carry-over from other donors' samples. Sequencing was performed on naive CD8+ T cells from PBMCs. The chain has TRBV7-8 and TRBJ2-1; TRBD2 aligns across 7 bases. CDR3 in amino acids: CASRVGASGYNEQFF. CDR3 nucleotide sequence: TGTGCCAGCAGGGTTGGAGCTAGCGGCTACAATGAGCAGTTCTTC. Using reference TRBV7-8 and TRBJ2-1 for the parts outside the CDR3, the full variable domain is GAGVSQSPRYKVAKRGQDVALRCDPISGHVSLFWYQQALGQGPEFLTYFQNEAQLDKSGLPSDRFFAERPEGSVSTLKIQRTQQEDSAVYLCASRVGASGYNEQFFGPGTRLTVL.